This passage covers 7 T cell receptor beta chains from one sample sequenced in a study of a mutant IDH1 vaccine in newly diagnosed glioma. Time point here: week 23, last vaccination. Doses of 300 ug of mutant IDH1 20-mer peptide were given with topical imiquimod. Produced via immunoSEQ multiplex PCR; TCRdb's table is partial and in-frame only. The profile shows around 19,000 clones, around 82% of them singletons. Antigen specificity for these receptors is unknown. Source: PBMCs, taken from a glioma patient whose treatment included an IDH1 peptide vaccine. The receptors were sampled from a young man with glioma.

V gene TRBV19 combines with J gene TRBJ1-3; TRBD1 matches 9 bases. This CDR3 has 15 residues. V trimming: 8 bases; J trimming: 3 bases; junction bases outside the gene matches: 8. Germline CDR1 is LNHDA and CDR2 is SQIVND (reference sequence). CDR3 in amino acids: CASCQQGAIGNTIYF. The CDR3 DNA sequence: TGTGCCAGTTGTCAACAGGGGGCGATTGGAAACACCATATATTTT.

The rearrangement links TRBV19 to TRBJ2-5; weak D call: TRBD1 (5 bases). CDR3 size: 13 residues. Germline CDR1 LNHDA, CDR2 SQIVND (reference sequence). Trimming stripped 3 bases from V and 2 bases from J, with 7 bases between. The CDR3 reads CASSMRQQETQYF. CDR3 nucleotide sequence: TGTGCCAGTAGTATGAGACAGCAAGAGACCCAGTACTTC.

The genes are TRBV5-6 and TRBJ2-7; the match to TRBD2 covers 13 bases. The CDR3 loop spans 13 amino acids. Germline V gene lookup returns CDR1 SGHDT and CDR2 YYEEEE. The trim removed 6 bases at V and 5 bases at J, leaving 2 bases unmatched. For the CDR3, the DNA is TGTGCCAGCATCACTAGCGGGAGGGACGAGCAGTACTTC. Its protein product is CASITSGRDEQYF.

CDR3 sequence reads: CASRHTGVMGTGELFF. For the CDR3, the DNA is TGTGCCAGCAGACATACCGGGGTCATGGGGACCGGGGAGCTGTTTTTT. The rearrangement links TRBV7-6 to TRBJ2-2, with a weak D call TRBD2 (5 bases). Trimming left V 6 bases short and J 5 bases short, with 19 bases between. The CDR3 is 16 amino acids. Germline V gives CDR1 SGHVS, CDR2 FNYEAQ.

The rearrangement links TRBV7-2 to TRBJ1-1; D gene uncertain. The CDR3 runs to 13 residues. Trimming took 5 bases from V and 3 from J, leaving 10 bases between them. Germline CDR1 SGHTA, CDR2 FQGNSA. The CDR3 is CASSPPGDTEAFF. The CDR3 region has the DNA TGTGCCAGCAGCCCACCCGGCGACACTGAAGCTTTCTTT.

The J gene is TRBJ2-7, the V gene TRBV5-1; TRBD1 might be the D (7 bases). CDR3 length: 13 residues. Trimming removed 6 bases at V and 3 bases at J, with 13 bases between. CDR1 SGHRS and CDR2 YFSETQ come from the germline V gene. Here the CDR3 reads CASMRRDSYEQYF. Here the CDR3 DNA reads TGCGCCAGCATGCGGAGGGACAGCTACGAGCAGTACTTC.

The chain combines TRBV7-6 with TRBJ1-1; the D is unclear. V dropped 5 bases and J dropped 8 bases, with 12 bases sitting between them. This CDR3 contains 12 residues. Germline-derived CDR1 and CDR2 are SGHVS and FNYEAQ. The CDR3 coding sequence is TGTGCCAGCAGCCGATTTACGGGGGAAGCTTTCTTT. As protein: CASSRFTGEAFF.